The 18 T cell receptor beta chains presented below share a single source sample, sequenced in a study of T cell responses to AZD1222 COVID-19 vaccine. Repertoires were generated with immunoSEQ multiplex PCR, while TCRdb's copy carries only in-frame clones and drops some. The repertoire includes roughly 70,000 clones, around nine tenths of them detected once, and roughly 6.3% sits in the top ten. The sample was peripheral blood, taken 28 days after the second dose of the MenACWY control vaccine. All receptors derive from an adult who received the MenACWY meningococcal vaccine as a control.

The chain uses TRBV7-9 and TRBJ2-7; the D gene is possibly TRBD1 (6 bases). Germline CDR1 SEHNR, CDR2 FQNEAQ (reference sequence). CDR3 length equals 15 residues. Trimming removed 5 bases from V and 2 bases from J, with 16 bases in between. DNA of the CDR3: TGTGCCAGCAGCCGGACAGCCGTACAACCCTACGAGCAGTACTTC. Its protein product is CASSRTAVQPYEQYF.

The genes are TRBV19 and TRBJ2-3; D not certain. Per the germline V gene, CDR1 is LNHDA and CDR2 is SQIVND (reference sequence). The CDR3 is 13 amino acids. V lost 1 base, J lost 4 bases, and 6 bases lay in between. CDR3 loop: CASSIAGADTQYF. CDR3 DNA sequence: TGTGCCAGTAGTATAGCGGGTGCAGATACGCAGTATTTT.

DNA for the CDR3: TGTGCCAGCAGTAACAGGCTAATATCCTACGAGCAGTACTTC. Residues: CASSNRLISYEQYF. The chain links TRBV7-8 to TRBJ2-7; D may be TRBD1 (5 bases). CDR3 length: 14 residues. CDR1 is SGHVS, CDR2 FQNEAQ, per germline. Between the trimmed V and J ends, which lost 6 bases and 1 base, there was a span of 13 bases.

V and J are TRBV12-3 or TRBV12-4 and TRBJ1-5, with D perhaps TRBD1 (5 bases). V shed 5 bases and J shed 5 bases, with 10 bases lying between them. This CDR3 is built from 13 residues. The CDR3 reads CASSPGRYQPQHF. The DNA of the CDR3 is TGTGCCAGCAGTCCGGGACGGTATCAGCCCCAGCATTTT.

This chain connects TRBV6-4 to TRBJ1-6, with TRBD1 identical over 8 bases. The length of the CDR3 is 14 residues. Germline V lookup: CDR1 MRHNA, CDR2 SNTAGT. Trimming took 5 bases from V and 7 from J; bases not matched to a gene: 4. DNA for the CDR3: TGTGCCAGCAGTCAGGGGGCGCGGAATTCACCCCTCCACTTT. Amino acids: CASSQGARNSPLHF.

The rearrangement uses TRBV27 and TRBJ1-2; 8 nucleotides match TRBD1. The CDR3 loop spans 15 amino acids. V was clipped by 6 bases and J by 2 bases; unmatched bases: 8. The V gene's germline CDR1 is MNHEY and CDR2 SMNVEV (reference sequence). The CDR3 DNA reads as TGTGCCAGCAGACGCGCCGGGACAGGCAACTATGGCTACACCTTC. It translates to CASRRAGTGNYGYTF.

This clone has only one observation. The J gene is TRBJ1-5, the V gene TRBV30, with a weak D call TRBD1 (5 bases). Trimming shortened V by 5 bases and J by 5 bases, and 16 bases separated the two germline ends. The V gene's germline CDR1 is GTSNPN and CDR2 SVGIG (reference sequence). The CDR3 has 14 residues. The CDR3 reads CAWGDGLGDQPQHF. DNA for the CDR3: TGTGCCTGGGGGGACGGGTTGGGAGATCAGCCCCAGCATTTT. Combining the CDR3 with reference TRBV30 and TRBJ1-5 gives the whole variable domain SQTIHQWPATLVQPVGSPLSLECTVEGTSNPNLYWYRQAAGRGLQLLFYSVGIGQISSEVPQNLSASRPQDRQFILSSKKLLLSDSGFYLCAWGDGLGDQPQHFGDGTRLSIL.

The V and J genes are TRBV29-1 and TRBJ2-7, with D hard to call. This CDR3 is built from 12 residues. In germline, CDR1 is SQVTM, CDR2 ANQGSEA. Trimming removed 2 bases from V and 2 bases from J, with 7 bases in between. The CDR3 is CSVELGTYEQYF. CDR3 nucleotide sequence: TGCAGCGTTGAACTGGGGACCTACGAGCAGTACTTC.

The rearrangement links TRBV2 to TRBJ1-1; 7 nucleotides align to TRBD1. The V gene's germline CDR1 is SNHLY and CDR2 FYNNEI. V shed 3 bases and J 6 bases; nucleotides not matched to a gene: 13. The CDR3 loop spans 16 amino acids. CDR3 DNA sequence: TGTGCCAGCAGTGACCTCTACAGGGGAAGTGGCCCTGAAGCTTTCTTT. Its translation: CASSDLYRGSGPEAFF.

DNA for the CDR3: TGTGCCCTCTGGGGTCGACTTAGCACAGATACGCAGTATTTT. Residues: CALWGRLSTDTQYF. This rearrangement joins TRBV7-9 to TRBJ2-3, with no clear D. The V gene's germline CDR1 is SEHNR and CDR2 FQNEAQ (reference sequence). The CDR3 runs to 14 residues. V lost 11 bases, J lost 0 bases, and 15 bases lay in between.

This clone was picked up one time. V is TRBV27 and J is TRBJ2-5, with TRBD1 matching 8 bases. J gave up 7 bases and V 6 bases, and 7 bases lay outside the gene matches. This CDR3 has 13 amino acids. Germline V gene lookup returns CDR1 MNHEY and CDR2 SMNVEV (reference sequence). The CDR3 region has the DNA TGTGCCAGCAGCCAAGGACAGGGACGGACCCAGTACTTC. This translates into CASSQGQGRTQYF.

The V call is TRBV5-6, the J call TRBJ2-3; D perhaps matches TRBD2 (6 bases). The V end lost 2 bases, the J end lost 2 bases, and 18 bases lay between the germline ends. This CDR3 is built from 17 residues. Germline lookup yields CDR1 SGHDT and CDR2 YYEEEE. CDR3 sequence: CASSFRLVLFNTDTQYF. DNA for the CDR3: TGTGCCAGCAGCTTCAGACTAGTCCTATTTAACACAGATACGCAGTATTTT.

CDR3 in DNA: TGTGCCAGTAACGGCCGTCCGACAGGACAATATGGCTACACCTTC. Protein: CASNGRPTGQYGYTF. V is TRBV19 and J is TRBJ1-2; tentative D call: TRBD1 (6 bases). CDR3 length: 15 amino acids. In germline, CDR1 is LNHDA, CDR2 SQIVND (reference sequence). Deletions cut 7 bases from V and 5 bases from J, with 20 bases between.

The chain couples TRBV5-1 to TRBJ2-7; no reliable D call. Germline V CDR1 and CDR2: SGHRS, YFSETQ. This CDR3 comprises 13 residues. Trimming took off 4 bases at V and 6 bases at J, with 14 bases between the two ends. CDR3 region: CASSPPLPGEQYF. In DNA form, the CDR3 reads TGCGCCAGCAGCCCCCCCCTTCCGGGCGAGCAGTACTTC.

The CDR3: CASSFANSPLHF. CDR3 nucleotide sequence: TGTGCCAGCAGTTTCGCTAATTCACCCCTCCACTTT. The V call is TRBV27, the J call TRBJ1-6; D gene uncertain. The V gene lost 3 bases and the J gene lost 6 bases, with 3 bases spanning the gap. The CDR3 is made up of 12 amino acids. The germline CDR1 and CDR2 sequences are MNHEY and SMNVEV (reference sequence).

The chain joins TRBV7-7 to TRBJ2-2; maybe TRBD2 (6 bases). CDR3 size: 15 residues. Trimming left V 5 bases short and J 3 bases short, with 13 bases between. In germline, CDR1 is SSHAT, CDR2 FNYEAQ (reference sequence). This CDR3 reads CASSPIGGDTGELFF. For the CDR3, the DNA is TGTGCCAGCAGCCCTATAGGAGGGGACACCGGGGAGCTGTTTTTT.

This chain connects TRBV9 to TRBJ1-6; D possibly corresponds to TRBD1 (5 bases). V lost 3 bases and J lost 9, with 10 bases in between. Germline lookup yields CDR1 SGDLS and CDR2 YYNGEE. The CDR3 is 13 residues long. This chain's CDR3 is CASSAGPGSPLHF. CDR3 DNA: TGTGCCAGCAGCGCAGGGCCTGGTTCACCCCTCCACTTT.

This chain links TRBV27 with TRBJ2-1; 8 bases line up with TRBD2. The germline V gene encodes CDR1 MNHEY and CDR2 SMNVEV (reference sequence). V was pared by 5 bases and J by 8 bases, with 14 bases of the junction left unmatched. This CDR3 is built from 16 residues. The CDR3 reads CASSPYGRAKVDEQFF. DNA of the CDR3: TGTGCCAGCAGTCCATACGGGAGGGCCAAAGTTGATGAGCAGTTCTTC.